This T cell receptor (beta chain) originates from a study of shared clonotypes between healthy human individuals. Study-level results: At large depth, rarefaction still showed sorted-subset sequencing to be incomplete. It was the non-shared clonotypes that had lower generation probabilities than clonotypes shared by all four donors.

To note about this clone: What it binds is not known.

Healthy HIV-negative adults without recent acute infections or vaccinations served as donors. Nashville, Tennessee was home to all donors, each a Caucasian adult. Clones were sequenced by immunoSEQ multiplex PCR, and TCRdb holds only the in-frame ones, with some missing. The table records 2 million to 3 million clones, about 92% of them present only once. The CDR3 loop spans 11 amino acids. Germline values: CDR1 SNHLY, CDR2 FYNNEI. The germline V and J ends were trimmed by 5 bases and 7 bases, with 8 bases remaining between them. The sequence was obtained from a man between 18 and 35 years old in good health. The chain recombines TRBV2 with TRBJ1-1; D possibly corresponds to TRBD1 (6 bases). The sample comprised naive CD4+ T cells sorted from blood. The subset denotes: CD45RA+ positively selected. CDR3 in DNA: TGTGCCAGCAGTTCGGACAGTGAAGCTTTCTTT. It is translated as CASSSDSEAFF.